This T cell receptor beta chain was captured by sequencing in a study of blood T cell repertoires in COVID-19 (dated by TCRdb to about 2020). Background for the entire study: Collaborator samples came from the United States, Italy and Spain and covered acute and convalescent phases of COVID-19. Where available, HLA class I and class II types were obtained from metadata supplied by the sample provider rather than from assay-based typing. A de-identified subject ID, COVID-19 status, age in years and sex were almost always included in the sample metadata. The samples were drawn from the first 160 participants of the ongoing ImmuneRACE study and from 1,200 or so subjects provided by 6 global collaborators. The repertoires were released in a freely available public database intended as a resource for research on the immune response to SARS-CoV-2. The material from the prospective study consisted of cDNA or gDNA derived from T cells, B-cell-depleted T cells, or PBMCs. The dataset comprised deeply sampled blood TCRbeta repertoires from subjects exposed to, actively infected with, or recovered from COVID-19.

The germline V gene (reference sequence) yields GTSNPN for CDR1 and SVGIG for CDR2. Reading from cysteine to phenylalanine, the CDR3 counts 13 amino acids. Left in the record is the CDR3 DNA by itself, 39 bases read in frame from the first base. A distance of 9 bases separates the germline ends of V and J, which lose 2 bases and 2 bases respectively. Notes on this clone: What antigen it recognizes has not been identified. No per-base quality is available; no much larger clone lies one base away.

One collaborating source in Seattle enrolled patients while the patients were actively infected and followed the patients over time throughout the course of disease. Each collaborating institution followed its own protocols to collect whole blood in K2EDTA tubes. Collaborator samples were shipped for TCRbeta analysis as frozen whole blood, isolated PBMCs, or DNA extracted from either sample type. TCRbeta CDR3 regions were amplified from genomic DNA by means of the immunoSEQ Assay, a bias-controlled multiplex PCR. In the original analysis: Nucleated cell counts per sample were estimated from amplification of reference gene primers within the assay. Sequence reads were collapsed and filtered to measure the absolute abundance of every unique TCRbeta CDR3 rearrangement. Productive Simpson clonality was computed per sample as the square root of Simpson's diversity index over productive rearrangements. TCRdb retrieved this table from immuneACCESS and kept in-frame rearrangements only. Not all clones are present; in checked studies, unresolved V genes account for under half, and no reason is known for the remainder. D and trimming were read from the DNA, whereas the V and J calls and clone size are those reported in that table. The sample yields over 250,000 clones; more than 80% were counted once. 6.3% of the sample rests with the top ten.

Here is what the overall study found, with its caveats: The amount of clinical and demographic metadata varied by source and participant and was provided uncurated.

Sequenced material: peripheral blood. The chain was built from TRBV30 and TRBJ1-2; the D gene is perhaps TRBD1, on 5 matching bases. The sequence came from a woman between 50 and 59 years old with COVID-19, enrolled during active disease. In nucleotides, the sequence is TGTGCCTGGAGTTTGGACATAAACTATGGCTACACCTTC. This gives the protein CAWSLDINYGYTF.